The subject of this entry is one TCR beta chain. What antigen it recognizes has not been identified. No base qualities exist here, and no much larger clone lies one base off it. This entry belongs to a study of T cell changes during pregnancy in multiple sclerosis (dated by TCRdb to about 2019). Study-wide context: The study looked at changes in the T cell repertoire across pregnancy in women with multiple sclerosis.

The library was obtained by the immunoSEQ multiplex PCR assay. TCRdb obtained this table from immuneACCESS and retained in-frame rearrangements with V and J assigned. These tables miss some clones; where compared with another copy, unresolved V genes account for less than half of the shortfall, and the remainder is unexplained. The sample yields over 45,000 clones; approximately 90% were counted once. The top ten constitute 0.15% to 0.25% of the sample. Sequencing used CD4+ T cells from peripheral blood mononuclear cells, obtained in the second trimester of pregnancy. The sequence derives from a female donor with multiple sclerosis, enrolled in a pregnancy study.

The DNA is as follows: TGTGCCAGCAGTTTAAACCTCCGGGACAGGGGTACAGATACGCAGTATTTT. Its translation reads: CASSLNLRDRGTDTQYF. The V gene is TRBV28 and the J gene is TRBJ2-3, with TRBD1 identical over 10 junction bases. The germline V gene sets CDR1 to MDHEN and CDR2 to SYDVKM. The junction shows trimming of 2 bases on V and 3 bases on J, and the gene matches do not reach 8 bases of it. CDR3 length: 17 amino acids, cysteine to phenylalanine. The entry retains the CDR3 DNA only, 51 bases that are in frame from base 1.